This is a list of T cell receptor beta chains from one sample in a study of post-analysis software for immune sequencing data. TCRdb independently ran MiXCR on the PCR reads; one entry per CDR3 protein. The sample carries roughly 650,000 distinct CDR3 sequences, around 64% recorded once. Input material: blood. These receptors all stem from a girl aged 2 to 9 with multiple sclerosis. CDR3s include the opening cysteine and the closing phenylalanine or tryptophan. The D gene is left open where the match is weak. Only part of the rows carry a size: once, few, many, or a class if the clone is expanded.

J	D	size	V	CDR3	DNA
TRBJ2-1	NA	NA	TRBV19	CASSISEGLDNEQFF	TGTGCCAGTAGTATTTCGGAGGGGCTGGACAATGAGCAGTTCTTC
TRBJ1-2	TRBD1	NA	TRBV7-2	CASSSDRGVYGYTF	TGTGCCAGCAGCTCCGACAGGGGGGTTTATGGCTACACCTTC
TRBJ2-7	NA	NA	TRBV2	CASSEARQTGLTKLYEQYF	TGTGCCAGCAGTGAAGCGCGGCAAACAGGACTTACTAAACTATACGAGCAGTACTTC
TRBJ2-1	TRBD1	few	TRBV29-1	CSVPGDRPYNEQFF	TGCAGCGTCCCCGGGGACAGGCCCTACAATGAGCAGTTCTTC
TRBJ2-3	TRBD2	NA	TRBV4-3	CASSRLAGGFSTDTQYF	TGCGCCAGCAGCCGGCTAGCGGGGGGTTTTAGCACAGATACGCAGTATTTT
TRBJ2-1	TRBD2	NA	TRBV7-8	CASSLAGLAGGPYNEQFF	TGTGCCAGCAGCTTAGCGGGACTAGCGGGGGGGCCTTACAATGAGCAGTTCTTC
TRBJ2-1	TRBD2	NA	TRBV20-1	CSAPPGGPYNEQFF	TGCAGTGCCCCGCCGGGAGGGCCCTACAATGAGCAGTTCTTC
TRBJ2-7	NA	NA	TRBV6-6	CASSGTASSYEQYF	TGTGCCAGCAGCGGGACGGCAAGCTCCTACGAGCAGTACTTC
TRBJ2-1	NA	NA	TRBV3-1	CASSQETTGGYNEQFF	TGTGCCAGCAGCCAAGAGACGACCGGGGGCTACAATGAGCAGTTCTTC
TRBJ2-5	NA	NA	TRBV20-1	CSAGGTASVETQYF	TGCAGTGCTGGGGGGACAGCAAGCGTCGAGACCCAGTACTTC
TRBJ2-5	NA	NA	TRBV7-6	CASSLDWGETQYF	TGTGCCAGCAGCCTCGATTGGGGGGAGACCCAGTACTTC
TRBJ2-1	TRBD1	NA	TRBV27	CASSFGQGPYNEQFF	TGTGCCAGCAGTTTCGGACAGGGCCCCTACAATGAGCAGTTCTTC
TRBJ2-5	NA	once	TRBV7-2	CASSLDPRRETQYF	TGTGCCAGCAGCTTAGACCCCCGGCGAGAGACCCAGTACTTC
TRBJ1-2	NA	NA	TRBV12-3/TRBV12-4	CASSLEGPGVSPYGYTF	TGTGCCAGCAGTTTAGAAGGGCCGGGGGTAAGTCCCTATGGCTACACCTTC